Below, one T cell receptor (beta chain) is given with its context. The data derive from a study of PD-1 blockade in mismatch repair-deficient tumors. At the level of the study: Patients had about a dozen mismatch repair-deficient cancer types, all previously treated and progressing.

Germline CDR1 SGHNT, CDR2 YYREEE (reference sequence). The CDR3 is 15 amino acids. V shed 1 base and J shed 0 bases, with 10 bases lying between them. Assay: immunoSEQ multiplex PCR; the TCRdb copy retains only in-frame clones and omits some. Among some 100,000 clones listed, 82% were seen once. Every patient had mismatch repair deficiency by PCR or immunohistochemistry. TCRs were sequenced from a few patients responding to pembrolizumab. The rearrangement links TRBV5-4 to TRBJ1-1; a weak D match, TRBD1 (6 bases). This receptor was obtained from an adult with mismatch repair-deficient cancer. The sequenced sample was peripheral blood, obtained around 8 months after starting pembrolizumab. The CDR3 loop is CASSLPGAMNTEAFF. The CDR3 DNA follows: TGTGCCAGCAGCTTGCCAGGGGCCATGAACACTGAAGCTTTCTTT.